This T cell receptor beta chain was captured by sequencing in a study of blood T cell repertoires in COVID-19. Study-wide background: Whether acute or convalescent, the COVID-19 samples came from the United States, Italy and Spain. Sources were T cells, B-cell-depleted T cells, or PBMCs; the material itself was cDNA or gDNA.

TCRdb keeps only in-frame clones here, not all; method: immunoSEQ multiplex PCR. The profile shows 90,000 to 150,000 clones, 80% to 90% of them singletons. CDR1 is SGHRS and CDR2 is YFSETQ in the germline V gene. This CDR3 region has 11 residues. V was trimmed by 6 bases and J by 5 bases, leaving 7 bases between them. Sequenced input: peripheral blood. This TCR was recovered from a man in his sixties or seventies with active or convalescent COVID-19. The chain uses TRBV5-1 and TRBJ2-3; D perhaps matches TRBD2 (5 bases). The CDR3 sequence: CASKGRDTQYF. Here the CDR3 DNA reads TGCGCCAGCAAAGGGAGAGATACGCAGTATTTT.